Below, one T cell receptor beta chain is given with its context. Antigen unknown. These data belong to a study of shared clonotypes between healthy human individuals. Whole-study results and caveats: Generation probability values for non-shared clonotypes were lower than those for clonotypes shared by all four donors. Researchers sampled only blood; tissue repertoires likely differ.

The germline gives CDR1 SEHNR, CDR2 FQNEAQ (reference sequence). Trimming shortened V by 5 bases and J by 4 bases, and 14 bases separated the two germline ends. The CDR3 is 14 amino acids. The run depth of the assay was deep. Across several immunoSEQ plates, the genomic DNA of each subset was split evenly. Profiling relied on immunoSEQ multiplex PCR, and the TCRdb table lists in-frame clones only, not all of them. Of 2 million to 3 million clones in the sample, roughly 92% are singletons; the top ten hold about 0.13%. Sample: naive CD4+ T cells sorted from blood. Subset given: CD45RA+ positively selected. This sequence joins TRBV7-9 and TRBJ2-5; the D gene is possibly TRBD2 (7 bases). This receptor was taken from a man younger than 30 in good health. The CDR3 sequence is CASSPWGGLETQYF. Written as DNA, the CDR3 is TGTGCCAGCAGCCCCTGGGGGGGCCTAGAGACCCAGTACTTC.